This TCR beta chain was retrieved from a study of blood T cell repertoires in COVID-19. Background on the study: The United States, Italy and Spain supplied acute and convalescent COVID-19 samples. Sources were T cells, B-cell-depleted T cells, or PBMCs; the material itself was cDNA or gDNA.

Authors' data handling: Estimation of nucleated cell counts relied on the amplification of reference gene primers. Libraries were prepared by immunoSEQ multiplex PCR; TCRdb keeps only in-frame clonotypes and omits some of them. V and J calls and clone size follow that table, whereas D and trimming were derived from the DNA. This table has approximately 260,000 clones, around 82% appearing once. The length of the CDR3 is 16 residues. Germline V lookup: CDR1 SGDLS, CDR2 YYNGEE. Trimming left V 0 bases short and J 7 bases short, with 19 bases between. The rearrangement uses TRBV9 and TRBJ1-1, with unresolved D. The sequenced sample was peripheral blood. This clonotype originated in a woman aged 80 or over with active or convalescent COVID-19. For the CDR3, the DNA is TGTGCCAGCAGCGTAGGATCAATAGGAGTTCTGAGTGAAGCTTTCTTT. It is translated as CASSVGSIGVLSEAFF. The full variable domain, rest sourced from reference TRBV9 and TRBJ1-1, is DSGVTQTPKHLITATGQRVTLRCSPRSGDLSVYWYQQSLDQGLQFLIQYYNGEERAKGNILERFSAQQFPDLHSELNLSSLELGDSALYFCASSVGSIGVLSEAFFGQGTRLTVV.